Each of the 16 T cell receptor beta chains below was sequenced from the same sample in a study of cytomegalovirus exposure and HLA in healthy donors. Profiling relied on immunoSEQ multiplex PCR, and the TCRdb table lists in-frame clones only, not all of them. The table shows about 190,000 clones, with approximately 85% occurring only once. The sample was PBMCs. These receptors came from a woman aged 18-29 years in good health and CMV-seronegative.

The chain has TRBV7-2 and TRBJ2-7; TRBD1 matches 8 bases. V shed 2 bases and J 4 bases; nucleotides not matched to a gene: 4. The CDR3 spans 14 residues. Germline CDR1 is SGHTA and CDR2 is FQGNSA. DNA of the CDR3: TGTGCCAGCAGCTTAACGACAGGGGAGTACGAGCAGTACTTC. Its translation: CASSLTTGEYEQYF.

The chain joins TRBV5-1 to TRBJ1-2; 10 bases match TRBD1. With V trimmed by 4 bases and J by 8 bases, 14 bases remained unmatched. CDR1 and CDR2 (germline): SGHRS, YFSETQ. The CDR3 has 16 amino acids. DNA for the CDR3: TGCGCCAGCAGCCTGGAGACAGGGGGCCGATTTGGGGGCTACACCTTC. It is translated as CASSLETGGRFGGYTF.

The V call is TRBV6-5, the J call TRBJ1-2; weak D call: TRBD1 (5 bases). The CDR3 totals 12 residues. Per the germline V gene, CDR1 is MNHEY and CDR2 is SVGAGI. V gave up 6 bases and J gave up 2 bases, with 7 bases separating them. CDR3 protein: CASRSGNYGYTF. CDR3 bases: TGTGCCAGCAGATCAGGGAACTATGGCTACACCTTC.

The rearrangement uses TRBV27 and TRBJ2-3; TRBD2 matches 9 bases. V lost 5 bases to trimming and J lost 2 bases; unmatched junction nucleotides: 8. This CDR3 comprises 16 residues. Germline CDR1 reads MNHEY; CDR2 reads SMNVEV (reference sequence). CDR3 sequence (DNA): TGTGCCAGCAGTCTGACTAGCGGAGGACTCACAGATACGCAGTATTTT. It codes for CASSLTSGGLTDTQYF.

The genes are TRBV6-1 and TRBJ1-5, with D possibly TRBD1 on 5 matching bases. V lost 5 bases and J lost 10, with 15 bases in between. The length of the CDR3 is 13 residues. CDR1 is MNHNS, CDR2 SASEGT, per germline. This CDR3 reads CASSPSDSLPQHF. In DNA form, the CDR3 reads TGTGCCAGCAGTCCGAGCGACAGTTTACCCCAGCATTTT.

This clone was seen once. The chain combines TRBV27 with TRBJ2-1; 12 nucleotides line up with TRBD2. The CDR3 is 16 residues long. Germline V gene sequence: CDR1 MNHEY, CDR2 SMNVEV (reference sequence). V lost 5 bases and J lost 9; bases outside the gene matches: 11. The CDR3 loop reads CASSPQRLAGVLEQFF. For the CDR3, the DNA is TGTGCCAGCAGTCCCCAGAGACTAGCGGGAGTGCTTGAGCAGTTCTTC.

In this sample, this clone turned up a few times. Here the CDR3 reads CASREQGALMNTEAFF. In DNA form, the CDR3 reads TGTGCCAGCAGGGAACAGGGGGCGCTTATGAACACTGAAGCTTTCTTT. The rearrangement uses TRBV6-1 and TRBJ1-1; 9 bases agree with TRBD1. CDR1 and CDR2 from the germline V gene are MNHNS and SASEGT. J gave up 0 bases and V 6 bases, and 8 bases lay outside the gene matches. The CDR3 covers 16 residues.

The chain recombines TRBV29-1 with TRBJ1-1; a weak D match, TRBD1 (5 bases). The V end lost 6 bases, the J end lost 1 base, and 12 bases lay between the germline ends. Per the germline V gene, CDR1 is SQVTM and CDR2 is ANQGSEA. CDR3 length: 13 amino acids. For the CDR3, the DNA is TGCAGCGTCCTTGGGGGGTCGAACACTGAAGCTTTCTTT. Amino acid sequence: CSVLGGSNTEAFF.

The chain has TRBV7-2 and TRBJ2-2, with D possibly being TRBD1 (6 bases). The CDR3 sequence is 14 residues long. Trimming pared 5 bases from V and 4 bases from J, leaving 11 bases between. Germline values: CDR1 SGHTA, CDR2 FQGNSA. CDR3 bases: TGTGCCAGCAGCATGCACAGGGTCACCGGGGAGCTGTTTTTT. Protein sequence: CASSMHRVTGELFF.

The chain is built from TRBV5-6 and TRBJ2-7; TRBD2 is a possible D gene (5 bases). V gave up 0 bases and J gave up 2 bases, with 9 bases separating them. Per germline, CDR1 SGHDT and CDR2 YYEEEE. The CDR3 runs 14 residues. In DNA, the CDR3 is TGTGCCAGCAGCTTGGCCGGGGTAACCTACGAGCAGTACTTC. Translation: CASSLAGVTYEQYF. The full variable domain, with the rest looked up from reference TRBV5-6 and TRBJ2-7, is DAGVTQSPTHLIKTRGQQVTLRCSPKSGHDTVSWYQQALGQGPQFIFQYYEEEERQRGNFPDRFSGHQFPNYSSELNVNALLLGDSALYLCASSLAGVTYEQYFGPGTRLTVT.

There are a few counts of this clone. The CDR3 reads CASSYGGENSPLHF. For the CDR3, the DNA is TGTGCCAGCAGTTACGGGGGGGAAAATTCACCCCTCCACTTT. The chain employs TRBV6-6 and TRBJ1-6; tentatively, D is TRBD1 (5 bases). Germline lookup yields CDR1 MNHNY and CDR2 SVGAGI (reference sequence). CDR3 length equals 14 residues. V gave up 2 bases and J gave up 7 bases, with 9 bases separating them.

This chain joins TRBV6-4 and TRBJ1-6; 9 bases line up with TRBD1. CDR3 size: 14 residues. The germline gives CDR1 MRHNA, CDR2 SNTAGT. V lost 2 bases to trimming and J lost 7 bases; unmatched junction nucleotides: 0. CDR3 loop: CASSDGTGNSPLHF. The CDR3 DNA follows: TGTGCCAGCAGTGACGGGACAGGGAATTCACCCCTCCACTTT.

The chain carries TRBV7-3 and TRBJ2-3; TRBD2 is a possible D gene (5 bases). This CDR3 contains 13 residues. The germline V gene encodes CDR1 SGHTA and CDR2 FQGTGA. V was clipped by 0 bases and J by 6 bases, with 7 bases between them. The CDR3 DNA reads as TGTGCCAGCAGCTTAACGAGGGTTGATACGCAGTATTTT. Its translation is CASSLTRVDTQYF.

The chain joins TRBV7-9 to TRBJ1-5, with D uncertain. In germline, CDR1 is SEHNR, CDR2 FQNEAQ (reference sequence). The CDR3 extends over 13 amino acids. Trimming stripped 9 bases from V and 2 bases from J, with 11 bases between. The CDR3 spells CASATGGNQPQHF. Written as DNA, the CDR3 is TGTGCCAGTGCTACCGGGGGCAATCAGCCCCAGCATTTT.

Concerning this clone: This CDR3 is also generated by other DNA sequences in the sample. The chain couples TRBV4-1 to TRBJ1-5; perhaps TRBD1 as D (5 bases). Per germline, CDR1 MGHRA and CDR2 YSYEKL. The length of the CDR3 is 13 residues. Between the trimmed V and J ends, which lost 0 bases and 6 bases, there was a span of 6 bases. CDR3 nucleotides: TGCGCCAGCAGCCAAGAAGGGGTTCAGCCCCAGCATTTT. Encoded protein: CASSQEGVQPQHF.

This chain connects TRBV30 to TRBJ2-3, with 8 positions matching TRBD2. CDR3 size: 14 residues. Germline values: CDR1 GTSNPN, CDR2 SVGIG (reference sequence). The V and J ends lost 0 bases and 5 bases, in that order; junction bases with no gene match: 4. The CDR3 loop reads CAWSVSGGGDTQYF. The CDR3 DNA reads TGTGCCTGGAGTGTGAGCGGGGGTGGAGATACGCAGTATTTT.